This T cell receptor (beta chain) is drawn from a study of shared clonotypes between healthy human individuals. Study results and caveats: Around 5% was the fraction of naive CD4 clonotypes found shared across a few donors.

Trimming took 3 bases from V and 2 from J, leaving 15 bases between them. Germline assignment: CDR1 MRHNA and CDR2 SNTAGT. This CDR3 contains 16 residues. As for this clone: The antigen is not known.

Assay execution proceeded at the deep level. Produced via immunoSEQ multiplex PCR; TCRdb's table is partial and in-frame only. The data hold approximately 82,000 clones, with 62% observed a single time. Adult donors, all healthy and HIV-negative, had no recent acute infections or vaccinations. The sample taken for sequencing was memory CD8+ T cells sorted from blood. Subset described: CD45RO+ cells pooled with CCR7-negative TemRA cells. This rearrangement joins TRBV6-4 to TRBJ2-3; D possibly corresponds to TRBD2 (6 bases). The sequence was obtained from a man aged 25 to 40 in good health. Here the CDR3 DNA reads TGTGCCAGCAGTGAAAAGTCGGGGGATCCCACAGATACGCAGTATTTT. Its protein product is CASSEKSGDPTDTQYF.